The rows below give T cell receptor beta chains drawn from one sample of a study of metastatic and nonmetastatic thyroid tumors. TCRdb re-called the PCR reads via MiXCR. Of over 15,000 clones in the sample, 20% to 30% are singletons; the top ten hold under 25%. The sequenced material came from tumor tissue. These receptors were taken from a female donor with papillary thyroid cancer or a benign thyroid nodule (not recorded which). Some clones in this sample may be carry-over from other donors' samples. The CDR3 runs from the conserved cysteine through the conserved F or W. Each record gives: V gene, J gene, clone size, CDR3 protein. Not all rows give a size; the values are once, few, many and, for expanded clones, a class.

TRBV12-3/TRBV12-4	TRBJ2-4	many	CASSFWPLPGQEKNIQYF
TRBV7-3	TRBJ2-1	-	CASSFQGAGDPYNEQFF
TRBV5-1	TRBJ2-7	-	CASSLLPDGGRGRDQYF
TRBV20-1	TRBJ1-5	-	CSARDRGRDGQPQHF
TRBV7-9	TRBJ1-2	-	CASTYYRTGDGYTF
TRBV4-1	TRBJ1-1	few	CASSQQGWGLNTEAFF
TRBV6-1	TRBJ2-7	-	CASREPGTASYEQYF
TRBV20-1	TRBJ1-1	many	CSATPSAIMNTEAFF
TRBV2	TRBJ2-1	once	CATSRGRTGSNEHFF
TRBV6-1	TRBJ2-1	-	CASSQDGTYNEQFF
TRBV12-3/TRBV12-4	TRBJ2-1	many	CASSPGTSGGSQLF
TRBV11-1	TRBJ2-1	few	CASSLGAAGQFF
TRBV9	TRBJ1-2	medium-sized	CASSPSDNPYGYTF
TRBV12-3/TRBV12-4	TRBJ2-7	many	CASSRSGTSGSLRNEQYF
TRBV11-2	TRBJ2-2	-	CASSLEGASGDAGELFF
TRBV28	TRBJ1-5	many	CASSFTGGGNQPQHF
TRBV7-9	TRBJ1-1	many	CASSLSGAKNTEAFF
TRBV19	TRBJ1-5	many	CASKKRWDRDYQPQHF
TRBV18	TRBJ1-3	-	CASSPAQGSLSGNTIYF
TRBV4-1	TRBJ1-6	-	CASIQVMVRSAPLHF
TRBV5-1	TRBJ1-2	many	CASSSKTGTYGYTF
TRBV7-2	TRBJ2-5	many	CASSQVASGGPIQETQYF
TRBV28	TRBJ2-7	few	CASSLPLGPYEQYF
TRBV6-4	TRBJ2-2	few	CASSDSDTGELFF
TRBV5-8	TRBJ1-1	many	CASTRIQNTEAFF
TRBV4-1	TRBJ2-7	medium-sized	CASSQPSGNSYEQYF
TRBV20-1	TRBJ2-7	many	CSARDRSLLYEQYF
TRBV18	TRBJ2-5	medium-sized	CASSLSRETQYF
TRBV12-3/TRBV12-4	TRBJ2-7	-	CAIGNPGQNSYEQYF
TRBV12-3/TRBV12-4	TRBJ2-1	medium-sized	CASSFKGAHNEQFF
TRBV5-1	TRBJ2-7	many	CASSLVSGRAHEQYF
TRBV6-4	TRBJ1-1	-	CASSDGRGEAFF
TRBV5-5	TRBJ2-7	-	CASSLAYIGTYEQYF
TRBV19	TRBJ2-7	few	CSISLASSGPYEQYF
TRBV6-5	TRBJ2-1	many	CASSYKGLVSYNEQFF
TRBV11-1	TRBJ2-5	few	CASSLLVGRLAWYQETQYF
TRBV29-1	TRBJ1-2	many	CSVGQGTNYGYTF
TRBV6-2/TRBV6-3	TRBJ2-7	-	CASISTSAVEQYF
TRBV7-2	TRBJ2-1	few	CANGTFPLEQFF
TRBV10-1	TRBJ1-1	many	CASSVGVNTEAFF
TRBV3-1	TRBJ2-1	-	CASSLSAGGRQYEQFF
TRBV11-3	TRBJ2-3	-	CASSLGLERTDTQYF
TRBV19	TRBJ2-7	few	CASSNGAYEQYF
TRBV6-5	TRBJ1-6	-	CASSYYWGGTYNSPLHF
TRBV2	TRBJ2-7	medium-sized	CASSEAGTSGGREQYF
TRBV11-3	TRBJ2-6	once	CASSLGISGANALTF
TRBV11-3	TRBJ2-1	many	CASSPVRGGFYNEQFF
TRBV7-2	TRBJ2-6	many	CASSFSGSGANVLTF
TRBV4-1	TRBJ1-2	many	CASSQVGQVKDGYTF
TRBV20-1	TRBJ1-2	-	CSSRGGAGGANYGYTF
TRBV7-3	TRBJ1-2	many	CASTGQGMDGYTF
TRBV6-2/TRBV6-3	TRBJ2-3	-	CAVMSRNWVDTQYF
TRBV12-3/TRBV12-4	TRBJ1-2	few	CASSPGHLANYGYTF
TRBV6-5	TRBJ2-7	medium-sized	CASSYSGQGAYEQYF
TRBV11-2	TRBJ2-5	many	CASSFLAGGPGETQYF